The rows below give T cell receptor beta chains drawn from one sample of a study of blood T cell repertoires in COVID-19. Repertoires were generated with immunoSEQ multiplex PCR, while TCRdb's copy carries only in-frame clones and drops some. The repertoire has about 350,000 clones, 70% to 90% of them found once; the top ten carry about 5.2%. Material for sequencing was PBMCs or T cells enriched from blood (not recorded which). Receptors originate from a woman aged 25 to 39 who had recovered from COVID-19. Each CDR3 is given with its conserved first and last residue. Fields, in order: D gene, V gene, J gene, clone size, CDR3 protein, CDR3 DNA. A D gene is named only where the DNA matches it firmly. Clone size is given for some rows only: seen once, a few or many times, or a class if the clone is expanded.

>NA|TRBV10-3|TRBJ2-1|few
CAISASGGTYNEQFF
TGTGCCATCAGTGCATCTGGGGGGACCTACAATGAGCAGTTCTTC
>TRBD1|TRBV2|TRBJ1-5|NA
CASSETGQGYQPQHF
TGTGCCAGCAGTGAAACGGGACAGGGCTATCAGCCCCAGCATTTT
>NA|TRBV12-5|TRBJ2-5|NA
CASGLGLHFQETQYF
TGTGCTAGTGGTTTGGGTTTGCACTTCCAAGAGACCCAGTACTTC
>NA|TRBV6-2/TRBV6-3|TRBJ2-5|NA
CASSYSRFVRDF
TGTGCCAGCAGTTACTCGAGGTTCGTCAGAGACTTC
>TRBD1|TRBV6-5|TRBJ1-2|NA
CASSNNRGSYGYTF
TGTGCCAGCAGTAACAACAGGGGTAGCTATGGCTACACCTTC
>NA|TRBV6-6|TRBJ1-1|NA
CASRTGDMNTEAFF
TGTGCCAGCAGAACAGGCGACATGAACACTGAAGCTTTCTTT
>NA|TRBV7-2|TRBJ1-5|NA
CASLSRGGGNQPQHF
TGTGCCAGTTTAAGTCGGGGCGGGGGCAATCAGCCCCAGCATTTT
>NA|TRBV7-2|TRBJ2-7|NA
CASSLGQVGYEQYF
TGTGCCAGCAGCTTAGGACAGGTGGGCTACGAGCAGTACTTC
>NA|TRBV6-8|TRBJ1-1|NA
CASTLQTPRPEAFF
TGTGCCAGCACTCTCCAGACTCCAAGACCCGAAGCTTTCTTT
>NA|TRBV5-1|TRBJ1-1|NA
CASSGGGRVEAFF
TGCGCCAGCAGCGGGGGCGGCAGGGTTGAAGCTTTCTTT
>NA|TRBV20-1|TRBJ2-7|NA
CSASLDSYEQYF
TGCAGTGCTAGTCTAGACTCCTACGAGCAGTACTTC
>NA|TRBV2|TRBJ1-6|NA
CASQIIYNSPLHF
TGTGCCAGCCAGATTATCTATAATTCACCCCTCCACTTT
>TRBD2|TRBV4-1|TRBJ2-7|NA
CASSQDPPRVAGGSYEQYF
TGCGCCAGCAGCCAAGACCCACCGAGGGTAGCGGGGGGGAGCTACGAGCAGTACTTC
>TRBD1|TRBV29-1|TRBJ1-2|NA
CSVEGRGDRGHYGYTF
TGCAGCGTTGAAGGCCGGGGCGACAGGGGCCACTATGGCTACACCTTC
>NA|TRBV20-1|TRBJ1-2|NA
CSASPPSRGNYGYTF
TGCAGTGCTAGTCCCCCGAGCAGGGGTAACTATGGCTACACCTTC
>TRBD1|TRBV2|TRBJ1-5|NA
CASSEVPGGPQHF
TGTGCCAGCAGTGAAGTCCCAGGGGGGCCCCAGCATTTT
>TRBD1|TRBV10-1|TRBJ1-1|NA
CASSSTGGSEAFF
TGCGCCAGCTCTTCGACAGGGGGTTCTGAAGCTTTCTTT
>NA|TRBV29-1|TRBJ1-2|NA
CSVDGQGNYGYTF
TGCAGCGTTGATGGGCAGGGAAACTATGGCTACACCTTC
>NA|TRBV7-9|TRBJ1-1|NA
CASLLLDSYDTEAFF
TGTGCCAGCCTTCTGTTGGACAGCTACGACACTGAAGCTTTCTTT
>TRBD1|TRBV5-6|TRBJ2-5|NA
CASSSQPWRTGYQETQYF
TGTGCCAGCAGCTCCCAACCTTGGAGGACAGGGTACCAAGAGACCCAGTACTTC